These 17 T cell receptor beta chains were all obtained from the same sample, sequenced in a study of blood T cell repertoires in COVID-19. The data were produced by immunoSEQ multiplex PCR, yet TCRdb's version contains in-frame clones alone and is incomplete. Of 250,000 to 350,000 clones in the sample, roughly 90% were seen once. The sample comprised peripheral blood. Every receptor here comes from a woman aged 25 to 45 with COVID-19, enrolled during active disease.

This chain uses TRBV27 with TRBJ2-7; 11 bases are shared with TRBD2. Per the germline V gene, CDR1 is MNHEY and CDR2 is SMNVEV (reference sequence). After removal of 6 bases from V and 1 base from J, the junction contained 2 bases not matched to a gene. The CDR3 totals 14 residues. The CDR3 loop reads CASSGTSGSYEQYF. CDR3 in DNA: TGTGCCAGCAGCGGGACTAGCGGTTCCTACGAGCAGTACTTC.

This clone was seen a single time. This sequence joins TRBV4-1 and TRBJ1-5, with D uncertain. Germline V lookup: CDR1 MGHRA, CDR2 YSYEKL. The CDR3 covers 15 residues. Trimming stripped 0 bases from V and 5 bases from J, with 11 bases between. The DNA of the CDR3 is TGCGCCAGCAGCCAAGATGGCAGTACCTATCAGCCCCAGCATTTT. It yields the protein CASSQDGSTYQPQHF.

The genes are TRBV19 and TRBJ2-2; weak D call: TRBD2 (5 bases). CDR1 is LNHDA and CDR2 is SQIVND in the germline V gene (reference sequence). The CDR3 length is 16 residues. Trimming stripped 4 bases from V and 3 bases from J, with 15 bases between. The CDR3 DNA reads TGTGCCAGTAGTAGAGTAGAGGGAGCGGACACCGGGGAGCTGTTTTTT. Protein sequence: CASSRVEGADTGELFF.

The chain uses TRBV30 and TRBJ1-3; D unresolved. The CDR3 consists of 16 residues. V gave up 0 bases and J gave up 0 bases, with 12 bases separating them. Looked up from germline, CDR1 is GTSNPN and CDR2 is SVGIG (reference sequence). The CDR3 DNA reads TGTGCCTGGAGTGTTGGTAGCCGACCCTCTGGAAACACCATATATTTT. It yields the protein CAWSVGSRPSGNTIYF.

This clone has only a few counts. The rearrangement links TRBV2 to TRBJ2-7, with TRBD1 matching 8 bases. Unmatched junction bases numbered 0, after V lost 4 bases and J lost 4 bases. The CDR3 loop spans 12 amino acids. CDR1 is SNHLY, CDR2 FYNNEI, per germline. Here the CDR3 DNA reads TGTGCCAGCAGTGGGACAGGGTACGAGCAGTACTTC. Protein product: CASSGTGYEQYF. Full variable domain (outside the CDR3, taken from reference TRBV2 and TRBJ2-7): EPEVTQTPSHQVTQMGQEVILRCVPISNHLYFYWYRQILGQKVEFLVSFYNNEISEKSEIFDDQFSVERPDGSNFTLKIRSTKLEDSAMYFCASSGTGYEQYFGPGTRLTVT.

This chain links TRBV5-4 with TRBJ2-6; possibly TRBD1 for D (5 bases). Germline V lookup: CDR1 SGHNT, CDR2 YYREEE (reference sequence). Trimming removed 1 base at V and 2 bases at J, with 7 bases between. The CDR3 spans 15 residues. CDR3 sequence (DNA): TGTGCCAGCAGCTTGAAAGGGGCTGGGGCCAACGTCCTGACTTTC. Protein product: CASSLKGAGANVLTF. The entire variable domain, with the rest obtained from reference TRBV5-4 and TRBJ2-6, is as follows: ETGVTQSPTHLIKTRGQQVTLRCSSQSGHNTVSWYQQALGQGPQFIFQYYREEENGRGNFPPRFSGLQFPNYSSELNVNALELDDSALYLCASSLKGAGANVLTFGAGSRLTVL.

The genes are TRBV5-6 and TRBJ1-5, with 9 bases matching TRBD1. The V gene end was trimmed by 2 bases and the J gene end by 6 bases; junction bases not matched to a gene: 6. Germline loops: CDR1 SGHDT, CDR2 YYEEEE. This CDR3 region has 15 residues. CDR3 region: CASSLRDRDAQPQHF. CDR3 nucleotides: TGTGCCAGCAGCTTAAGGGACAGGGACGCTCAGCCCCAGCATTTT.

The rearrangement joins TRBV24-1 to TRBJ2-1, with 7 bases matching TRBD2. The CDR3 totals 16 residues. Trimming cost V 0 bases and J 8 bases; bases outside gene matches: 9. Germline-derived CDR1 and CDR2 are KGHDR and SFDVKD. CDR3 in DNA: TGTGCCACCAGTGATTTGAGTGAGGGAGGGCGGGATGAGCAGTTCTTC. This codes for CATSDLSEGGRDEQFF.

The chain joins TRBV5-1 to TRBJ1-4; weak D call: TRBD1 (5 bases). V was shortened by 2 bases and J by 5 bases, with 10 bases between the two germline ends. This CDR3 has 14 amino acids. Germline V gives CDR1 SGHRS, CDR2 YFSETQ. The CDR3 is CASSLGARNEKLFF. In DNA form, the CDR3 reads TGCGCCAGCAGCTTAGGGGCCCGGAATGAAAAACTGTTTTTT.

The CDR3 loop reads CASSGGLAADTQYF. In DNA, the CDR3 is TGTGCCAGCAGCGGCGGACTAGCGGCAGATACGCAGTATTTT. This sequence joins TRBV9 and TRBJ2-3, with TRBD2 matching over 10 bases. Germline CDR1 is SGDLS and CDR2 is YYNGEE. V shed 3 bases and J 4 bases; nucleotides not matched to a gene: 2. This CDR3 is 14 amino acids long.

The chain couples TRBV7-3 to TRBJ2-1; 8 bases align to TRBD1. Germline V CDR1 and CDR2: SGHTA, FQGTGA. J gave up 0 bases and V 6 bases, and 7 bases lay outside the gene matches. The CDR3 has 16 residues. The CDR3 nucleotides read TGTGCCAGCAGTCTGACAGGGGACAGCTCCTACAATGAGCAGTTCTTC. This sequence encodes CASSLTGDSSYNEQFF.

This chain joins TRBV19 and TRBJ1-1; D remains ambiguous. Germline CDR1 reads LNHDA; CDR2 reads SQIVND (reference sequence). This CDR3 has 14 amino acids. The V end lost 9 bases, the J end lost 5 bases, and 19 bases lay between the germline ends. The CDR3 reads CARGSGRGMTEAFF. CDR3 sequence (DNA): TGTGCCAGAGGGTCGGGCAGAGGGATGACTGAAGCTTTCTTT. Combining the CDR3 with reference TRBV19 and TRBJ1-1 gives the whole variable domain DGGITQSPKYLFRKEGQNVTLSCEQNLNHDAMYWYRQDPGQGLRLIYYSQIVNDFQKGDIAEGYSVSREKKESFPLTVTSAQKNPTAFYLCARGSGRGMTEAFFGQGTRLTVV.

Comments on this clone: This sample also contains other DNA sequences that code for the same CDR3. The rearrangement uses TRBV30 and TRBJ1-5; D might be TRBD1 (5 bases). Trimming removed 0 bases at V and 7 bases at J, with 13 bases between. This CDR3 is built from 14 residues. CDR1 and CDR2 from the germline V gene are GTSNPN and SVGIG (reference sequence). CDR3 sequence: CAWSVRGGGQPQHF. In DNA, the CDR3 is TGTGCCTGGAGTGTACGGGGGGGAGGCCAGCCCCAGCATTTT.

The CDR3 DNA reads as TGTGCCAGTAGTTGGCAGGGGAAGGTAAATGAGCAGTTCTTC. Translating it yields CASSWQGKVNEQFF. The chain carries TRBV19 and TRBJ2-1; maybe TRBD1 (6 bases). The CDR3 consists of 14 residues. Germline V gene sequence: CDR1 LNHDA, CDR2 SQIVND (reference sequence). The V gene lost 5 bases and the J gene lost 7 bases, with 15 bases spanning the gap.

The chain joins TRBV12-3 or TRBV12-4 to TRBJ1-1, with TRBD1 matching over 7 bases. This CDR3 spans 12 amino acids. V was pared by 5 bases and J by 9 bases, with 6 bases of the junction left unmatched. The CDR3 region has the DNA TGTGCCAGCAGTCCCCGGAGGGGGCAAGCTTTCTTT. This translates into CASSPRRGQAFF.

This clone was found a few times. The same CDR3 arises from other DNA sequences in this sample as well. The chain couples TRBV30 to TRBJ2-2; D call uncertain. The germline V gene encodes CDR1 GTSNPN and CDR2 SVGIG (reference sequence). This CDR3 has 12 amino acids. With 3 bases removed from V and 3 bases from J, the gap between germline ends came to 5 bases. In DNA form, the CDR3 reads TGTGCCTGGAGGGGCGACACCGGGGAGCTGTTTTTT. The encoded protein is CAWRGDTGELFF.

CDR3 bases: TGTGCCAGTAGTTCCCAGACCAAAAACATTCAGTACTTC. Its translation: CASSSQTKNIQYF. The chain employs TRBV19 and TRBJ2-4; D remains ambiguous. This CDR3 spans 13 amino acids. Trimming took 5 bases from V and 2 from J, leaving 7 bases between them. The V gene's germline CDR1 is LNHDA and CDR2 SQIVND (reference sequence).